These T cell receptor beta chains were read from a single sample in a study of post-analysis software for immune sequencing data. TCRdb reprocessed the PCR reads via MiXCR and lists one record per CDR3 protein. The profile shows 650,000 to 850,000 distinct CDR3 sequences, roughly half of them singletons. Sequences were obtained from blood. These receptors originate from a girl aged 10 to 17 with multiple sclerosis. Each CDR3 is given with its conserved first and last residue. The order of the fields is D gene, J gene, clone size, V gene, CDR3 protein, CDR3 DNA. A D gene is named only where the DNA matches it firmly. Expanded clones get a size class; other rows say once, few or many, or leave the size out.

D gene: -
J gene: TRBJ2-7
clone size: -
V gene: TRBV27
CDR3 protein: CASSSPTRKIYEQYF
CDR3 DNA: TGTGCCAGCAGTTCTCCCACCCGGAAAATCTACGAGCAGTACTTC

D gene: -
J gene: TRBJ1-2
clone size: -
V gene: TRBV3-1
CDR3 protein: CASSRLTSSNYGYTF
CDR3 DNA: TGTGCCAGCAGCCGTTTAACATCTTCTAACTATGGCTACACCTTC

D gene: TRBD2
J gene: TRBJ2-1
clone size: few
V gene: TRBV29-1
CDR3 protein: CSVPLLAGAHSNEQFF
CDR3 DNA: TGCAGCGTCCCGTTACTAGCGGGAGCGCATAGCAATGAGCAGTTCTTC

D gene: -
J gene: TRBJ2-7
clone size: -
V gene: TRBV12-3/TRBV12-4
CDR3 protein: CASSFAGHLDHEQYF
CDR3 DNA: TGTGCCAGCAGTTTTGCGGGACACCTGGACCACGAGCAGTACTTC

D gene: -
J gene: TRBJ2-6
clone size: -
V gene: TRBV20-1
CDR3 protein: CSASLSSGANVLTF
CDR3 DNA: TGCAGTGCTAGTTTGAGCTCTGGGGCCAACGTCCTGACTTTC

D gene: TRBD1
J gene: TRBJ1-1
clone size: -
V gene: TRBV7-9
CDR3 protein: CASTTEGAGQNTEAFF
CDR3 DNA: TGTGCCAGCACCACCGAGGGGGCAGGTCAGAACACTGAAGCTTTCTTT

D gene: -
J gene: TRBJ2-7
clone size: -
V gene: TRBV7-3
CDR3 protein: CASSSQGGSSYEQYF
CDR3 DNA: TGTGCCAGCAGTTCTCAGGGAGGCAGCTCCTACGAGCAGTACTTC

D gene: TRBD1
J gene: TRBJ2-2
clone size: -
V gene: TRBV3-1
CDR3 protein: CASGQGDTGELFF
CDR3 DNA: TGTGCCAGCGGACAGGGAGACACCGGGGAGCTGTTTTTT

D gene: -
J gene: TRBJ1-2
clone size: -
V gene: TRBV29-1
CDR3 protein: CSVVSQNYGYTF
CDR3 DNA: TGCAGCGTTGTTTCCCAGAACTATGGCTACACCTTC

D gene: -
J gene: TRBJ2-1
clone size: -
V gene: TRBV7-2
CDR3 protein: CASSPRWSGPANNEQFF
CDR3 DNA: TGTGCCAGCAGCCCGAGGTGGTCTGGGCCTGCCAACAATGAGCAGTTCTTC

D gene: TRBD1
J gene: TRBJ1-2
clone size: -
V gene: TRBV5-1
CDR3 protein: CASSVDRERGYTF
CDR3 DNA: TGCGCCAGCAGCGTAGACAGGGAAAGAGGCTACACCTTC

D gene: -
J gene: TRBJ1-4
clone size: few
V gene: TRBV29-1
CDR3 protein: CSVGGDATNEKLFF
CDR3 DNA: TGCAGCGTTGGAGGGGACGCAACTAATGAAAAACTGTTTTTT

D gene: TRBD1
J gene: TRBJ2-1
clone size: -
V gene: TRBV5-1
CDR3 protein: CASSIRQGAHNEQFF
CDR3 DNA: TGCGCCAGCAGCATCCGACAGGGGGCCCACAATGAGCAGTTCTTC

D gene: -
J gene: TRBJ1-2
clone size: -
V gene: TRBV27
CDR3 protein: CASSFSAVLNYGYTF
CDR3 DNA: TGTGCCAGCAGTTTTTCAGCAGTCCTAAACTATGGCTACACCTTC

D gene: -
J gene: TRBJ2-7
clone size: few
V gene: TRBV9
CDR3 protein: CASSVGDVSYEQYF
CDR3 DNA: TGTGCCAGCAGCGTAGGGGACGTTAGCTACGAGCAGTACTTC

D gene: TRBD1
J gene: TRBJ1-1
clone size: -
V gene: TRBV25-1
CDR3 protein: CASSATGDTEAFF
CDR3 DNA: TGTGCCAGCAGTGCGACAGGGGACACTGAAGCTTTCTTT

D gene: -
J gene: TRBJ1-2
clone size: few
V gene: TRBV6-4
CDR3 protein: CASSPAASSGYTF
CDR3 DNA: TGTGCCAGCAGCCCTGCCGCCTCCAGTGGCTACACCTTC

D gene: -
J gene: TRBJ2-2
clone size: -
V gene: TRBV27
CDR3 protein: CASSLSGFTGELFF
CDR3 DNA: TGTGCCAGCAGTTTATCTGGTTTTACCGGGGAGCTGTTTTTT

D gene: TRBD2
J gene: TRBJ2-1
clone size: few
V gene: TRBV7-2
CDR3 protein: CASSSSGGHYNEQFF
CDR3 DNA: TGTGCCAGCAGCTCAAGCGGGGGCCATTACAATGAGCAGTTCTTC

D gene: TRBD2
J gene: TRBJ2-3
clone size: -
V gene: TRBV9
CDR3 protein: CASSRSGGGDTQYF
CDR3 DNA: TGTGCCAGCAGTCGTAGCGGGGGGGGCGATACGCAGTATTTT

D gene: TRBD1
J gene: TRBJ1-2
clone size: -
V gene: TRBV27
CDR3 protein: CASSSSGTGGYGYTF
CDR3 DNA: TGTGCCAGCAGTTCATCAGGGACAGGGGGCTATGGCTACACCTTC